This entry lists 9 T cell receptor beta chains sequenced from one sample in a study of blood T cell repertoires in COVID-19. Generated by immunoSEQ multiplex PCR, the TCRdb table keeps only in-frame clones and is missing some. The sample has fewer than 250,000 clones, around 84% seen once. The sequenced material came from peripheral blood. The source is a human donor in a cohort sampled during active COVID-19.

The chain employs TRBV9 and TRBJ2-5; D uncertain. This CDR3 has 15 amino acids. Trimming cost V 2 bases and J 7 bases, with 18 bases left between them. Germline CDR1 is SGDLS and CDR2 is YYNGEE. CDR3 amino acids: CASSVQPRLSGTQYF. CDR3 bases: TGTGCCAGCAGCGTCCAACCGAGGCTGAGTGGGACCCAGTACTTC.

V is TRBV5-1 and J is TRBJ2-5; TRBD2 matches at 11 bases. V lost 4 bases, J lost 1 base, and 3 bases stayed unmatched. This CDR3 region has 15 residues. Germline CDR1 reads SGHRS; CDR2 reads YFSETQ. This CDR3 reads CASSILAGGQETQYF. The DNA of the CDR3 is TGCGCCAGCAGCATCCTAGCGGGGGGCCAAGAGACCCAGTACTTC.

The CDR3: CASSFTRYGYTF. CDR3 nucleotides: TGTGCCAGCAGTTTCACGCGCTATGGCTACACCTTC. The chain is built from TRBV28 and TRBJ1-2; no definite D call. The CDR3 runs to 12 residues. Looked up from germline, CDR1 is MDHEN and CDR2 is SYDVKM. The V gene lost 3 bases and the J gene lost 4 bases, with 6 bases spanning the gap.

This clone was seen more than once but under ten times. The chain has TRBV7-8 and TRBJ2-7; perhaps TRBD2 as D (6 bases). The CDR3 covers 15 residues. The ends were cut back, 5 bases at V and 2 bases at J, with 16 bases in the middle. Germline values: CDR1 SGHVS, CDR2 FQNEAQ. Written as DNA, the CDR3 is TGTGCCAGCAGCCATCGTCGTATAGCGGCCTACGAGCAGTACTTC. It is translated as CASSHRRIAAYEQYF.

V and J are TRBV9 and TRBJ1-1; 7 nucleotides agree with TRBD1. With V trimmed by 0 bases and J by 4 bases, 6 bases remained unmatched. Germline V gives CDR1 SGDLS, CDR2 YYNGEE. The CDR3 has 15 amino acids. The CDR3 spells CASSVVSGGFTEAFF. In nucleotides, the CDR3 is TGTGCCAGCAGCGTAGTTTCAGGGGGTTTCACTGAAGCTTTCTTT.

The J gene is TRBJ2-1, the V gene TRBV7-3; D gene ambiguous. V was shortened by 0 bases and J by 8 bases, with 11 bases between the two germline ends. The CDR3 contains 14 residues. Germline loops: CDR1 SGHTA, CDR2 FQGTGA. CDR3 region: CASSLTPSRDEQFF. Here the CDR3 DNA reads TGTGCCAGCAGCTTAACCCCGTCCCGTGATGAGCAGTTCTTC.

This rearrangement joins TRBV7-8 to TRBJ1-3, with 7 bases identical to TRBD1. There are 14 residues in the CDR3. V lost 5 bases, J lost 4 bases, and 5 bases stayed unmatched. From germline, CDR1 is SGHVS and CDR2 FQNEAQ. CDR3 amino acids: CASSVEGQGNTIYF. The CDR3 DNA reads TGTGCCAGCAGCGTGGAGGGACAGGGAAACACCATATATTTT.

V is TRBV28 and J is TRBJ2-7, with 10 positions matching TRBD1. V lost 6 bases to trimming and J lost 8 bases; unmatched junction nucleotides: 10. Germline CDR1 MDHEN, CDR2 SYDVKM. The CDR3 has 14 residues. CDR3 residues: CASSPGTGVFQQYF. For the CDR3, the DNA is TGTGCCAGCAGCCCCGGGACAGGGGTTTTTCAGCAGTACTTC.

This clone was detected once. Here the CDR3 reads CASSLDQFSEQYF. CDR3 coding DNA: TGTGCCAGCAGCTTAGACCAGTTCAGTGAGCAGTACTTC. The chain is built from TRBV11-1 and TRBJ2-7; D is undetermined. V lost 1 base, J lost 7 bases, and 11 bases lay in between. CDR1 is SGHAT and CDR2 is FQDESV in the germline V gene (reference sequence). The CDR3 sequence is 13 residues long.